Listed here is a single T cell receptor beta chain. What it binds is not known. Focal radiation plus CTLA-4 blockade with ipilimumab was administered to patients who had chemo-refractory metastatic non-small-cell lung cancer. These data are taken from a study of radiotherapy plus CTLA-4 blockade in lung cancer. On the study more broadly: Objective responses were recorded in about 17% of patients, with disease control recorded in 25% to 40%. Findings and caveats of the study: Increased serum interferon-beta after radiation also reportedly predicted response strongly. Blood saw expansion of tumor-derived TCR clones after radiotherapy plus ipilimumab.

Germline CDR1 and CDR2: SGHTA and FQGNSA. Trimming removed 0 bases at V and 6 bases at J, with 9 bases between. This CDR3 has 13 amino acids. Assay used: immunoSEQ multiplex PCR; TCRdb lists only in-frame clones, some missing. The sample yields 85,000 to 90,000 clones, more than 75% seen once. This specimen was peripheral blood, taken from a patient treated with radiotherapy plus ipilimumab. The chain recombines TRBV7-2 with TRBJ2-7, with TRBD2 as a possible D gene (5 bases). The sequence derives from a human donor with non-small cell lung cancer that progressed on radiotherapy plus ipilimumab. The CDR3 DNA sequence: TGTGCCAGCAGCTTAGCAGTGGGGAGCGAGCAGTACTTC. Protein product: CASSLAVGSEQYF.